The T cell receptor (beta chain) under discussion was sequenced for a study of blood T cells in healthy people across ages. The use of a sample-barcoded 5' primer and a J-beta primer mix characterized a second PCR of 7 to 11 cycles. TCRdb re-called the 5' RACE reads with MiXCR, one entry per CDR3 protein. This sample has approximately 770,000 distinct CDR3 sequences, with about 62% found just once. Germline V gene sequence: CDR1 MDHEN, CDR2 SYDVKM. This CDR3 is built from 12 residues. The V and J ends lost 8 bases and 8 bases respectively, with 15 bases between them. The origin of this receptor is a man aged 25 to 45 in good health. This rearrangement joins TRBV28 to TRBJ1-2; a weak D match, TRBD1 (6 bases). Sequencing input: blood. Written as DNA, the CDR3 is TGTGCCAGCCTCCTGGGAGGGGGGGGCTACACCTTC. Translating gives CASLLGGGGYTF.